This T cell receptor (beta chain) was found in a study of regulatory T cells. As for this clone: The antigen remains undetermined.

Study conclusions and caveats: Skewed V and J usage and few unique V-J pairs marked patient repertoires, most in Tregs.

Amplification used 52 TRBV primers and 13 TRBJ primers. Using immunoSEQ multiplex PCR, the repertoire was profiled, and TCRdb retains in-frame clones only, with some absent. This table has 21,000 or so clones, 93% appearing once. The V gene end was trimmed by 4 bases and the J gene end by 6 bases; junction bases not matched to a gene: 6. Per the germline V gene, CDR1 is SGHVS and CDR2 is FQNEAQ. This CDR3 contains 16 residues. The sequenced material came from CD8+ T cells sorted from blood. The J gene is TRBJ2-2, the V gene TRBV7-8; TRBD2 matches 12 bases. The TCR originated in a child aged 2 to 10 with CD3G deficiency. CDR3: CASSYTSGRRSGELFF. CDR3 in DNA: TGTGCCAGCAGCTACACTAGCGGGAGGCGGTCCGGGGAGCTGTTTTTT.